The T cell receptor beta chain described here comes from a study of vaccination and CD4 T cells after COVID-19. Study background: Nasal swab PCR had detected SARS-CoV-2 in convalescent patients, several mild and one severe. The stimulating agents, overlapping spike peptides, came from SARS-CoV-2, HCoV-NL63, HCoV-OC43 and HCoV-229E.

Germline values: CDR1 WNHNN, CDR2 SYGVQD (reference sequence). V lost 7 bases, J lost 7 bases, and 22 bases lay in between. CDR3 length equals 15 residues. Treatment meaning: roughly 10-day PBMC culture with coronavirus spike peptide pools or control peptides (ViraFEST assay). ViraFEST used peptide pools to expand antigen-specific T cells, then sequenced TCRs. Recorded positive PCR dates fall between March and December 2020, preceding US Alpha, Beta and Delta variants. The Oncomine TCR Beta short-read assay sequenced DNA from cultured CD4+ T cells. One entry per CDR3 protein, called by TCRdb with MiXCR from the PCR reads. This table has about 15,000 distinct CDR3 sequences, about 32% appearing once. The table lists this clonotype with a few counts. Its antigen is currently unknown.

The chain has TRBV10-1 and TRBJ1-2; TRBD1 is a possible D gene (5 bases). This TCR was sampled from a human donor with COVID-19. Sequenced input: cultured CD4+ T cells from blood. CDR3 coding DNA: TGCGCCAGCACGCCCGGTGGAGGCGGACACTTTGGCTACACCTTC. Protein product: CASTPGGGGHFGYTF.